The 24 T cell receptor beta chains below come from one sample, sequenced in a study of OX40 agonist ivuxolimab in advanced cancers. Sequenced by immunoSEQ multiplex PCR; TCRdb stores in-frame clones only, minus some. The sample holds about 67,000 clones, approximately 93% seen once. The sequences come from CD4+ or CD8+ T cells sorted from blood, collected in a trial of the OX40 agonist ivuxolimab. All receptors derive from an adult with an advanced solid tumor such as melanoma, head and neck, liver or kidney cancer.

Turning to this clone: At one end, the junction sequence differs from germline, possibly due to a read error. The chain combines TRBV28 with TRBJ2-3, with D perhaps assigned TRBD1 or TRBD2 (5 bases each). Germline values: CDR1 MDHEN, CDR2 SYDVKM. This CDR3 spans 13 amino acids. The CDR3 loop is CATSTGTTDTQYF. The CDR3 nucleotides read TGTGCCACCAGTACGGGGACCACAGATACGCAGTATTTT.

The chain is built from TRBV6-1 and TRBJ2-3; 9 bases are a match to TRBD2. With 4 bases clipped from V and 6 bases from J, the junction kept 8 bases outside the gene matches. The CDR3 sequence is 15 residues long. Looked up from germline, CDR1 is MNHNS and CDR2 is SASEGT. CDR3 in amino acids: CASSVLAGGLDTQYF. In DNA form, the CDR3 reads TGTGCCAGCAGTGTTTTGGCGGGGGGGTTGGATACGCAGTATTTT.

V usage is TRBV18 and J usage is TRBJ2-7; 11 bases are a match to TRBD2. CDR1 is KGHSH, CDR2 LQKENI, per germline. There are 15 residues in the CDR3. V gave up 3 bases and J gave up 3 bases; unmatched junction bases: 4. CDR3 DNA sequence: TGTGCCAGCTCACCGGGACTAGCGGCGATCTACGAGCAGTACTTC. Translating it yields CASSPGLAAIYEQYF.

The chain is built from TRBV6-1 and TRBJ1-5; 9 nucleotides agree with TRBD1. Germline V CDR1 and CDR2: MNHNS, SASEGT. The CDR3 length is 13 residues. V shed 5 bases, J shed 7 bases, and the junction held 3 bases outside the gene matches. CDR3 in amino acids: CASSRDREQPQHF. DNA for the CDR3: TGTGCCAGCAGTAGGGACAGGGAACAGCCCCAGCATTTT.

The chain links TRBV7-6 to TRBJ2-4, with D maybe TRBD2 (6 bases). Germline CDR1 reads SGHVS; CDR2 reads FNYEAQ. Trimming stripped 3 bases from V and 2 bases from J, with 17 bases between. This CDR3 is built from 17 residues. CDR3 in amino acids: CASSLEEGFGSKNIQYF. CDR3 DNA: TGTGCCAGCAGCTTGGAGGAGGGCTTTGGGTCCAAAAACATTCAGTACTTC. The variable domain in full, with the rest retrieved from reference TRBV7-6 and TRBJ2-4, is GAGVSQSPRYKVTKRGQDVALRCDPISGHVSLYWYRQALGQGPEFLTYFNYEAQQDKSGLPNDRFSAERPEGSISTLTIQRTEQRDSAMYRCASSLEEGFGSKNIQYFGAGTRLSVL.

The genes are TRBV2 and TRBJ2-4; D remains ambiguous. V lost 2 bases and J lost 6, with 11 bases in between. The CDR3 length is 14 residues. Germline CDR1 and CDR2: SNHLY and FYNNEI. CDR3 coding DNA: TGTGCCAGCAGTGAAAGCCAGGTTACAAACATTCAGTACTTC. Translation: CASSESQVTNIQYF.

The V gene is TRBV7-2, the J gene TRBJ2-7; possibly TRBD1 or TRBD2 for D (5 bases each). Germline V gene lookup returns CDR1 SGHTA and CDR2 FQGNSA. The length of the CDR3 is 14 residues. V lost 5 bases and J lost 3, with 14 bases in between. CDR3 region: CASSQSGTYYEQYF. The CDR3 coding sequence is TGTGCCAGCAGCCAATCCGGGACCTACTACGAGCAGTACTTC.

The chain joins TRBV18 to TRBJ2-1, with D possibly matching TRBD1 (5 bases). Germline CDR1 is KGHSH and CDR2 is LQKENI. The CDR3 length is 13 residues. Trimming cost V 10 bases and J 6 bases, with 16 bases left between them. The CDR3 sequence: CATREGVLNEQFF. CDR3 nucleotides: TGTGCCACCCGAGAAGGGGTACTCAATGAGCAGTTCTTC.

The V gene is TRBV4-3, the J gene TRBJ2-2; D is uncertain. The CDR3 sequence is 17 residues long. Looked up from germline, CDR1 is LGHNA and CDR2 is YSLEER. The V and J ends lost 0 bases and 0 bases respectively, with 11 bases between them. CDR3 DNA sequence: TGCGCCAGCAGCCAAGATGTTTACAGCCCGAACACCGGGGAGCTGTTTTTT. Its protein product is CASSQDVYSPNTGELFF.

Only a few counts were recorded for this clone. This chain uses TRBV19 with TRBJ1-5; D is uncertain. Germline lookup yields CDR1 LNHDA and CDR2 SQIVND (reference sequence). Trimming removed 3 bases from V and 6 bases from J, with 9 bases in between. The CDR3 runs 13 residues. The CDR3, as DNA: TGTGCCAGTAGTATGGGCCGGGGTCAGCCCCAGCATTTT. Translating gives CASSMGRGQPQHF. The full variable domain, in which reference TRBV19 and TRBJ1-5 provide the parts outside the CDR3, is DGGITQSPKYLFRKEGQNVTLSCEQNLNHDAMYWYRQDPGQGLRLIYYSQIVNDFQKGDIAEGYSVSREKKESFPLTVTSAQKNPTAFYLCASSMGRGQPQHFGDGTRLSIL.

This chain links TRBV7-9 with TRBJ1-2, with a possible D match to TRBD1 (6 bases). V shed 3 bases and J shed 6 bases, with 8 bases lying between them. This CDR3 is built from 12 residues. Germline V gene sequence: CDR1 SEHNR, CDR2 FQNEAQ (reference sequence). The chain's CDR3 is CASSLAGDGYTF. CDR3 nucleotide sequence: TGTGCCAGCAGCTTGGCAGGGGATGGCTACACCTTC. Variable domain in full (rest from reference TRBV7-9 and TRBJ1-2): DTGVSQNPRHKITKRGQNVTFRCDPISEHNRLYWYRQTLGQGPEFLTYFQNEAQLEKSRLLSDRFSAERPKGSFSTLEIQRTEQGDSAMYLCASSLAGDGYTFGSGTRLTVV.

This clone has only one observation. This rearrangement joins TRBV13 to TRBJ2-3, with 9 bases that match TRBD2. Germline V gives CDR1 PRHDT, CDR2 FYEKMQ (reference sequence). This CDR3 has 17 residues. Unmatched junction bases numbered 11, after V lost 1 base and J lost 6 bases. The CDR3 DNA sequence: TGTGCCAGCAGCTTAGTTCCAGCGGGGGGCGGGTCGGATACGCAGTATTTT. Its translation is CASSLVPAGGGSDTQYF.

The rearrangement uses TRBV7-2 and TRBJ2-2; no reliable D call. Between the trimmed V and J ends, which lost 1 base and 1 base, there was a span of 7 bases. Germline assignment: CDR1 SGHTA and CDR2 FQGNSA. This CDR3 region has 15 residues. As DNA, the CDR3 is TGTGCCAGCAGCTTAGTCGGCGGGAACACCGGGGAGCTGTTTTTT. This sequence encodes CASSLVGGNTGELFF.

The rearrangement joins TRBV19 to TRBJ1-2, with D perhaps TRBD1 (5 bases). V dropped 9 bases and J dropped 10 bases, with 18 bases sitting between them. The V gene's germline CDR1 is LNHDA and CDR2 SQIVND (reference sequence). The CDR3 runs 12 residues. The CDR3 protein is CASETGGTVYTF. The DNA for the CDR3 is TGTGCCAGCGAGACTGGAGGGACGGTCTACACCTTC.

The count of this clone is one. V usage is TRBV4-1 and J usage is TRBJ2-1; 11 positions agree with TRBD2. This CDR3 is 17 amino acids long. Per the germline V gene, CDR1 is MGHRA and CDR2 is YSYEKL. J gave up 0 bases and V 1 base, and 2 bases lay outside the gene matches. The CDR3 loop reads CASSQVGLADSYNEQFF. The CDR3 DNA is TGCGCCAGCAGCCAAGTGGGACTAGCGGACTCCTACAATGAGCAGTTCTTC.

The J gene is TRBJ1-3, the V gene TRBV7-2, with D unresolved. Trimming shortened V by 1 base and J by 3 bases, and 7 bases separated the two germline ends. In germline, CDR1 is SGHTA, CDR2 FQGNSA. The CDR3 spans 14 residues. The CDR3 spells CASSLEWSGNTIYF. The CDR3 DNA reads as TGTGCCAGCAGCTTAGAGTGGAGTGGAAACACCATATATTTT.

This clone appeared once. The CDR3: CASSLVPSGGHTQYF. The CDR3 bases are TGTGCCAGCAGCTTAGTGCCTAGCGGGGGTCATACGCAGTATTTT. The rearrangement uses TRBV7-9 and TRBJ2-3, with 10 bases identical to TRBD2. V gave up 1 base and J gave up 7 bases; unmatched junction bases: 5. This CDR3 comprises 15 residues. Germline values: CDR1 SEHNR, CDR2 FQNEAQ (reference sequence).

This chain joins TRBV7-2 and TRBJ1-1; 7 nucleotides align to TRBD1. The CDR3 length is 14 residues. Per the germline V gene, CDR1 is SGHTA and CDR2 is FQGNSA. J was trimmed by 1 base and V by 5 bases; bases with no gene match: 4. The CDR3 reads CASSQRQGNTEAFF. CDR3 DNA: TGTGCCAGCAGCCAAAGACAGGGGAACACTGAAGCTTTCTTT.

The rearrangement uses TRBV7-9 and TRBJ1-3; no clear D. CDR1 and CDR2 from the germline V gene are SEHNR and FQNEAQ (reference sequence). V was pared by 4 bases and J by 1 base, with 8 bases between. This CDR3 is built from 14 residues. CDR3 amino acids: CASSSAGSGNTIYF. The CDR3 nucleotides read TGTGCCAGCAGCTCGGCGGGTTCTGGAAACACCATATATTTT.

The chain combines TRBV19 with TRBJ2-7, with D uncertain. V shed 1 base and J shed 3 bases, with 7 bases lying between them. The V gene's germline CDR1 is LNHDA and CDR2 SQIVND (reference sequence). This CDR3 has 13 amino acids. The CDR3 DNA reads TGTGCCAGTAGTATAGGCAGCCGCTACGAGCAGTACTTC. It specifies CASSIGSRYEQYF.

This clone was recorded only once. J is TRBJ2-3 and V is TRBV5-1, with unresolved D. CDR1 and CDR2 from the germline V gene are SGHRS and YFSETQ. The CDR3 loop spans 14 amino acids. V gave up 0 bases and J gave up 2 bases, with 7 bases separating them. CDR3 region: CASSLGRDTDTQYF. For the CDR3, the DNA is TGCGCCAGCAGCTTGGGTAGGGACACAGATACGCAGTATTTT.

This chain links TRBV19 with TRBJ1-2; D uncertain. In germline, CDR1 is LNHDA, CDR2 SQIVND (reference sequence). The CDR3 runs 13 residues. V was pared by 5 bases and J by 5 bases, with 12 bases between. CDR3 nucleotide sequence: TGTGCCAGTAGTTCCTTGGATCGTTATGGCTACACCTTC. This sequence encodes CASSSLDRYGYTF.

The CDR3 DNA reads as TGCAGCGTTTCCTCGGGACTCAACGAGCAGTACTTC. As protein: CSVSSGLNEQYF. The chain recombines TRBV29-1 with TRBJ2-7, with D perhaps TRBD2 (6 bases). The germline V gene has CDR1 SQVTM and CDR2 ANQGSEA. The V gene lost 5 bases and the J gene lost 5 bases, with 13 bases spanning the gap. The CDR3 spans 12 residues.

The chain carries TRBV27 and TRBJ2-1, with a possible D match to TRBD2 (7 bases). CDR1 is MNHEY and CDR2 is SMNVEV in the germline V gene (reference sequence). There are 13 residues in the CDR3. V was pared by 6 bases and J by 5 bases, with 11 bases between. CDR3 residues: CASRRGPHNEQFF. In nucleotides, the CDR3 is TGTGCCAGCAGGCGGGGGCCTCACAATGAGCAGTTCTTC.